Below, one T cell receptor beta chain is given with its context. This record belongs to a study of shared clonotypes between healthy human individuals. The CDR3 runs to 17 residues. In germline, CDR1 is SGHNT, CDR2 YENEEA. The junction had 4 bases not matched to a gene; V was cut back by 1 base and J by 4 bases. Sequencing was performed with immunoSEQ multiplex PCR; in TCRdb, only in-frame clones are kept and a portion is missing. The sample holds around 1.4 million clones, less than 99% seen once. What was sequenced was naive CD4+ T cells sorted from blood. Sample subset: CD45RA+ positively selected. The clonotype was recovered from a man aged 25-45 years in good health. The chain couples TRBV11-3 to TRBJ2-1; 13 bases are a match to TRBD2. Here the CDR3 DNA reads TGTGCCAGCAGCTTAGCGGAGACTAGCGGGGGGTACAATGAGCAGTTCTTC. This gives the protein CASSLAETSGGYNEQFF.